This is a list of T cell receptor beta chains from one sample in a study of shared clonotypes between healthy human individuals. Using immunoSEQ multiplex PCR, the repertoire was profiled, and TCRdb retains in-frame clones only, with some absent. Among about 2.2 million clones, 93% were seen once, and the ten largest hold under 2%. Sequencing used naive CD8+ T cells from PBMCs. Receptor source: a man younger than 30 in good health. Some clones in this sample may be carry-over from other donors' samples. Each CDR3 is given with its conserved first and last residue. A D gene is named only where the DNA matches it firmly. A row's size may be missing; if present it is once, few, many or a size class.

J gene: TRBJ2-1
V gene: TRBV11-2
clone size: .
D gene: TRBD1
CDR3 protein: CASSSPGQVYNEQFF
CDR3 DNA: TGTGCCAGCAGCTCTCCGGGACAGGTCTACAATGAGCAGTTCTTC

J gene: TRBJ2-1
V gene: TRBV21-1
clone size: .
D gene: .
CDR3 protein: CASSAWTASYNEQFF
CDR3 DNA: TGTGCCAGCAGCGCATGGACAGCTTCCTACAATGAGCAGTTCTTC

J gene: TRBJ2-1
V gene: TRBV12-5
clone size: .
D gene: .
CDR3 protein: CASGPDYNEQFF
CDR3 DNA: TGTGCTAGTGGTCCTGACTACAATGAGCAGTTCTTC

J gene: TRBJ2-7
V gene: TRBV11-2
clone size: .
D gene: .
CDR3 protein: CASSLSEGGEQYF
CDR3 DNA: TGTGCCAGCAGCTTATCCGAGGGGGGGGAGCAGTACTTC

J gene: TRBJ2-3
V gene: TRBV6-4
clone size: .
D gene: .
CDR3 protein: CASSVSRGSTDTQYF
CDR3 DNA: TGTGCCAGCAGCGTATCCCGTGGAAGCACAGATACGCAGTATTTT

J gene: TRBJ2-7
V gene: TRBV7-6
clone size: once
D gene: .
CDR3 protein: CASGHREVYF
CDR3 DNA: TGTGCCAGCGGCCACAGGGAGGTGTACTTC

J gene: TRBJ2-1
V gene: TRBV11-2
clone size: .
D gene: .
CDR3 protein: CASSHHTGLTSYNEQFF
CDR3 DNA: TGTGCCAGCAGCCATCATACAGGGCTAACCTCCTACAATGAGCAGTTCTTC

J gene: TRBJ2-2
V gene: TRBV10-3
clone size: .
D gene: .
CDR3 protein: CATTKGGIGELFF
CDR3 DNA: TGTGCCACCACTAAGGGCGGCATCGGGGAGCTGTTTTTT

J gene: TRBJ2-3
V gene: TRBV28
clone size: .
D gene: TRBD2
CDR3 protein: CASSLRTSGRAGDTQYF
CDR3 DNA: TGTGCCAGCAGTTTGAGGACTAGCGGGAGGGCCGGGGATACGCAGTATTTT

J gene: TRBJ2-1
V gene: TRBV10-3
clone size: .
D gene: TRBD2
CDR3 protein: CAITDGWSSGSKGSSYNEQFF
CDR3 DNA: TGTGCCATCACCGACGGATGGTCTAGCGGGAGTAAAGGTTCCTCCTACAATGAGCAGTTCTTC

J gene: TRBJ2-7
V gene: TRBV29-1
clone size: .
D gene: .
CDR3 protein: CSVEDRHYEQYF
CDR3 DNA: TGCAGCGTTGAGGACAGACACTACGAGCAGTACTTC

J gene: TRBJ1-3
V gene: TRBV5-1
clone size: .
D gene: .
CDR3 protein: CASSHGRTGLGNTIYF
CDR3 DNA: TGCGCCAGCAGCCACGGGAGGACGGGACTAGGAAACACCATATATTTT

J gene: TRBJ2-3
V gene: TRBV7-9
clone size: .
D gene: .
CDR3 protein: CASSSLVQGRLLPDTQYF
CDR3 DNA: TGTGCCAGCAGCAGCTTAGTACAGGGCAGACTTCTCCCAGATACGCAGTATTTT

J gene: TRBJ2-2
V gene: TRBV9
clone size: .
D gene: TRBD1
CDR3 protein: CASGRTGVPGELFF
CDR3 DNA: TGTGCCAGCGGAAGGACAGGGGTCCCCGGGGAGCTGTTTTTT

J gene: TRBJ2-5
V gene: TRBV5-8
clone size: .
D gene: TRBD2
CDR3 protein: CASSPGTSGGGQETQYF
CDR3 DNA: TGTGCCAGCAGCCCGGGGACTAGCGGAGGGGGCCAAGAGACCCAGTACTTC

J gene: TRBJ2-5
V gene: TRBV28
clone size: .
D gene: .
CDR3 protein: CATHSSWGETQYF
CDR3 DNA: TGTGCCACCCATTCATCCTGGGGGGAGACCCAGTACTTC

J gene: TRBJ2-7
V gene: TRBV30
clone size: .
D gene: .
CDR3 protein: CAWAPGGRAYEQYF
CDR3 DNA: TGTGCCTGGGCCCCGGGCGGACGGGCTTACGAGCAGTACTTC

J gene: TRBJ2-2
V gene: TRBV2
clone size: .
D gene: .
CDR3 protein: CASTRGGDTGELFF
CDR3 DNA: TGTGCCAGCACGCGGGGTGGGGACACCGGGGAGCTGTTTTTT

J gene: TRBJ2-5
V gene: TRBV5-6
clone size: .
D gene: .
CDR3 protein: CASSPGGMVGSQYF
CDR3 DNA: TGTGCCAGCAGCCCTGGGGGGATGGTTGGGAGCCAGTACTTC

J gene: TRBJ1-4
V gene: TRBV7-8
clone size: once
D gene: .
CDR3 protein: CASSLGYIGETNEKLFF
CDR3 DNA: TGTGCCAGCAGCTTAGGTTACATTGGGGAAACTAATGAAAAACTGTTTTTT

J gene: TRBJ1-1
V gene: TRBV6-5
clone size: once
D gene: TRBD1
CDR3 protein: CASSLSTGEGTEAFF
CDR3 DNA: TGTGCCAGCAGTTTATCGACAGGGGAAGGAACTGAAGCTTTCTTT

J gene: TRBJ2-6
V gene: TRBV7-9
clone size: .
D gene: .
CDR3 protein: CASSLLGTLNSGANVLTF
CDR3 DNA: TGTGCCAGCAGCTTACTGGGAACCCTCAACTCTGGGGCCAACGTCCTGACTTTC

J gene: TRBJ2-1
V gene: TRBV7-9
clone size: .
D gene: TRBD2
CDR3 protein: CASRARSGRSYNEQFF
CDR3 DNA: TGTGCCAGCAGGGCCAGGAGCGGGAGGTCCTACAATGAGCAGTTCTTC

J gene: TRBJ2-7
V gene: TRBV9
clone size: once
D gene: TRBD1
CDR3 protein: CASSGDRAYEQYF
CDR3 DNA: TGTGCCAGCAGCGGGGACAGAGCCTACGAGCAGTACTTC

J gene: TRBJ2-1
V gene: TRBV6-6
clone size: once
D gene: .
CDR3 protein: CASSYSTYTVSDEQFF
CDR3 DNA: TGTGCCAGCAGTTACTCGACGTATACGGTTTCGGATGAGCAGTTCTTC

J gene: TRBJ2-7
V gene: TRBV28
clone size: .
D gene: TRBD2
CDR3 protein: CASSYLLAGGGEQYF
CDR3 DNA: TGTGCCAGCAGTTACCTACTAGCGGGAGGGGGCGAGCAGTACTTC

J gene: TRBJ2-6
V gene: TRBV23-1
clone size: .
D gene: .
CDR3 protein: CASSHPAEAGANVLTF
CDR3 DNA: TGCGCCAGCAGTCACCCCGCCGAGGCTGGGGCCAACGTCCTGACTTTC

J gene: TRBJ2-1
V gene: TRBV7-2
clone size: .
D gene: .
CDR3 protein: CASSPLGGARDEQFF
CDR3 DNA: TGTGCCAGCAGCCCCCTGGGGGGGGCGCGGGATGAGCAGTTCTTC

J gene: TRBJ2-7
V gene: TRBV7-2
clone size: .
D gene: .
CDR3 protein: CASSFPERDSISYEQYF
CDR3 DNA: TGTGCCAGCAGCTTCCCGGAACGGGACTCCATCTCCTACGAGCAGTACTTC

J gene: TRBJ1-1
V gene: TRBV10-2
clone size: .
D gene: .
CDR3 protein: CASSEERTLGTEAFF
CDR3 DNA: TGCGCCAGCAGTGAGGAAAGAACCCTAGGCACTGAAGCTTTCTTT